This T cell receptor (beta chain) derives from a study of T cell repertoires in cytomegalovirus infection. Study-level information: A matching HLA type, together with CMV infection, was signaled by public TCR beta signatures.

TCRdb re-analysed the reads in MiXCR, keeping a single row per CDR3 protein. Altogether around 130,000 distinct CDR3 sequences are present, approximately 9.2% being singletons, with the ten largest covering 10%. Per germline, CDR1 SGHKS and CDR2 YYEKEE (reference sequence). The J segment lost 6 bases and the V segment lost 5 bases, leaving 11 bases of the junction unmatched. The CDR3 consists of 15 residues. This clonotype occurred once. This sequence joins TRBV5-5 and TRBJ2-7; TRBD1 agrees at 10 bases. The clonotype originates from a human donor in good health (CMV status not recorded). Some clones in this sample may be carry-over from other donors' samples. The sample taken for sequencing was PBMCs. The CDR3 DNA is TGTGCCAGCAGAAAAGGACAGGGGGAAGGCAGCGAGCAGTACTTC. It translates to CASRKGQGEGSEQYF. The whole variable domain, filled in from reference TRBV5-5 and TRBJ2-7, reads DAGVTQSPTHLIKTRGQQVTLRCSPISGHKSVSWYQQVLGQGPQFIFQYYEKEERGRGNFPDRFSARQFPNYSSELNVNALLLGDSALYLCASRKGQGEGSEQYFGPGTRLTVT.